These 8 T cell receptor beta chains were all obtained from the same sample, sequenced in a study of CD8 T cells in Susac syndrome (dated by TCRdb to the late 2010s). The library was made by the immunoSEQ multiplex PCR assay. RNA was extracted using the RNeasy kit, and about 0.45 to 1 microgram was reverse transcribed with random hexamers. TCRdb's own reprocessing of the public reads used fastp at Q25 and MiXCR and kept productive beta chains. Each CDR3 protein appears once, grouped with its most common genes and DNA. The sample contains some 120,000 distinct CDR3 sequences, around 94% of them found a single time. Approximately 0.13% of the sample is held by the ten biggest clonotypes. The sample was CD4+ T cells from PBMCs. These receptors were obtained from a human donor with multiple sclerosis.

The chain is built from TRBV19 and TRBJ2-3; TRBD2 is a possible D gene (5 bases). The CDR3 is made up of 12 amino acids. From germline, CDR1 is LNHDA and CDR2 SQIVND (reference sequence). V gave up 1 base and J gave up 9 bases, with 8 bases separating them. DNA for the CDR3: TGTGCCAGTAGTATAGTTGGAGGCACGCAGTATTTT. Encoded protein: CASSIVGGTQYF.

This chain connects TRBV20-1 to TRBJ2-3; no firm D call. The germline V gene has CDR1 DFQATT and CDR2 SNEGSKA (reference sequence). The CDR3 covers 13 residues. V lost 3 bases to trimming and J lost 1 base, with 8 bases between them. The CDR3 protein is CSASPDRTDTQYF. The CDR3, as DNA: TGCAGTGCTAGTCCTGACCGCACAGATACGCAGTATTTT.

The CDR3 is CASSFTGSTEAFF. DNA for the CDR3: TGTGCCAGCAGCTTTACAGGGTCCACTGAAGCTTTCTTT. The V gene is TRBV7-2, the J gene TRBJ1-1, with D possibly being TRBD1 (6 bases). CDR1 is SGHTA, CDR2 FQGNSA, per germline. Trimming took 3 bases from V and 4 from J, leaving 9 bases between them. CDR3 length: 13 amino acids. The variable domain in full, completed from reference TRBV7-2 and TRBJ1-1, reads GAGVSQSPSNKVTEKGKDVELRCDPISGHTALYWYRQSLGQGLEFLIYFQGNSAPDKSGLPSDRFSAERTGGSVSTLTIQRTQQEDSAVYLCASSFTGSTEAFFGQGTRLTVV.

This chain links TRBV29-1 with TRBJ2-3; tentative D call: TRBD1 (5 bases). Germline V gives CDR1 SQVTM, CDR2 ANQGSEA. The V and J ends lost 1 base and 6 bases respectively, with 11 bases between them. The CDR3 totals 13 residues. CDR3 nucleotides: TGCAGCGTTGAAGCCAGGGCTTCGGATACGCAGTATTTT. Translated, it gives CSVEARASDTQYF.

The chain is built from TRBV5-4 and TRBJ1-1, with a tentative D call TRBD1 (6 bases). V lost 1 base and J 4 bases, leaving 11 bases between the germline ends. The CDR3 length is 14 residues. Per the germline V gene, CDR1 is SGHNT and CDR2 is YYREEE (reference sequence). This CDR3 is CASSLPRGGTEAFF. The CDR3 region has the DNA TGTGCCAGCAGCTTGCCCAGAGGGGGCACTGAAGCTTTCTTT.

The CDR3 loop is CASSVGPGLVYSPLHF. CDR3 DNA sequence: TGTGCCAGCAGCGTTGGACCGGGACTGGTTTATTCACCCCTCCACTTT. The chain links TRBV9 to TRBJ1-6; D might be TRBD1 (5 bases). With 2 bases removed from V and 8 bases from J, the gap between germline ends came to 17 bases. This CDR3 comprises 16 residues. Germline-derived CDR1 and CDR2 are SGDLS and YYNGEE.

J is TRBJ1-2 and V is TRBV4-2, with 10 bases that match TRBD1. The CDR3 is made up of 16 amino acids. J lost 5 bases, V lost 0 bases, and 6 bases had no gene match. Germline V gene lookup returns CDR1 LGHNA and CDR2 YNFKEQ. Here the CDR3 DNA reads TGTGCCAGCAGCCAAGATTTGGGGACAGGGGTTTATGGCTACACCTTC. Translation gives CASSQDLGTGVYGYTF.

Only one count was recorded for this clonotype. V usage is TRBV7-2 and J usage is TRBJ2-2; 7 bases map to TRBD1. Germline V lookup: CDR1 SGHTA, CDR2 FQGNSA. The CDR3 is 17 residues long. V shed 0 bases and J 0 bases; nucleotides not matched to a gene: 4. The CDR3 is CASSLARGLSNTGELFF. CDR3 coding DNA: TGTGCCAGCAGCTTAGCGAGGGGGCTCTCGAACACCGGGGAGCTGTTTTTT.